The source of this TCR beta chain is a study of blood T cells in healthy people across ages. Points from the study as a whole: The study found more naive CD4+ cells and higher diversity in long-lived than aged donors.

This clonotype was picked up one time. Its specificity is not known. A second about 6 to 12 cycle PCR used barcoded and J-beta primers. Each CDR3 protein gets one entry after TCRdb re-called the 5' RACE reads with MiXCR. In the table there are about 1.1 million distinct CDR3 sequences, around two fifths of which are singletons. CDR3 length equals 13 residues. Trimming cost V 7 bases and J 6 bases, with 15 bases left between them. The TCR comes from a man aged 18-30 years in good health. V and J are TRBV12-3 or TRBV12-4 and TRBJ1-1; D perhaps matches TRBD1 (6 bases). Material: blood. The CDR3 nucleotides read TGTGCCAGCACCCCGGACAGCATCTCTGAAGCTTTCTTT. Protein sequence: CASTPDSISEAFF.